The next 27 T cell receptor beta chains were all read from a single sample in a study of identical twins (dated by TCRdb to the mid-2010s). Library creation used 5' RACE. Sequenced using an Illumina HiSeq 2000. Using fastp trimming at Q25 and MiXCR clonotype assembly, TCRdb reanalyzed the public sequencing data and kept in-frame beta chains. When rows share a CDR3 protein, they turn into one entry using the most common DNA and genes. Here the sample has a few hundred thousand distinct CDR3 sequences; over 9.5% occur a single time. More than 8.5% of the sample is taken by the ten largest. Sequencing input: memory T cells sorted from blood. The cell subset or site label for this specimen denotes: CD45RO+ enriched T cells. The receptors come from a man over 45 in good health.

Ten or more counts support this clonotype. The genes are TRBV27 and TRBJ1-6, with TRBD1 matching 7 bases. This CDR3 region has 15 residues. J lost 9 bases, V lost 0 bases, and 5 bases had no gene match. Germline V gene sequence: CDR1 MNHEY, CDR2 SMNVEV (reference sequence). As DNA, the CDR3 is TGTGCCAGCAGTTTATCAGGGGGCTTGGGTTCACCCCTCCACTTT. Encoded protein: CASSLSGGLGSPLHF.

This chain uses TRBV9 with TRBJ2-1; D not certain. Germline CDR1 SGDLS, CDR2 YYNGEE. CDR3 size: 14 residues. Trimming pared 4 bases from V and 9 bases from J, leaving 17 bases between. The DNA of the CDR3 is TGTGCCAGCAGCCCCGAGAGTCTACCCCCTGAGCAGTTCTTC. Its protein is CASSPESLPPEQFF.

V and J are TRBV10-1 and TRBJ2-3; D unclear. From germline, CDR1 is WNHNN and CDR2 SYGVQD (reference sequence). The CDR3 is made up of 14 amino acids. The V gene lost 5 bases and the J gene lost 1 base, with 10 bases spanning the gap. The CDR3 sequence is CASSTAVGTDTQYF. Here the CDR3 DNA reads TGCGCCAGCAGTACGGCCGTTGGCACAGATACGCAGTATTTT.

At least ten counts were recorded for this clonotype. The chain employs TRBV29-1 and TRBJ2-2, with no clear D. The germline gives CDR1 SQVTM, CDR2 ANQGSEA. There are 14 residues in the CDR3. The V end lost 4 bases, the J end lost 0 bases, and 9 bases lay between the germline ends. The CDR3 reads CSVVGSSNTGELFF. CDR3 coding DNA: TGCAGCGTTGTGGGGTCGTCGAACACCGGGGAGCTGTTTTTT.

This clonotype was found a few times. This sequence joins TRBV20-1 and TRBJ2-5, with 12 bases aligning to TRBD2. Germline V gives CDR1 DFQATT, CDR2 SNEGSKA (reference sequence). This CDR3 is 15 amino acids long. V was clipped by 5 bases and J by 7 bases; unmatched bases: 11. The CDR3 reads CSAPGRTSGIGTQYF. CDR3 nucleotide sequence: TGCAGTGCTCCAGGACGGACTAGCGGGATTGGGACCCAGTACTTC.

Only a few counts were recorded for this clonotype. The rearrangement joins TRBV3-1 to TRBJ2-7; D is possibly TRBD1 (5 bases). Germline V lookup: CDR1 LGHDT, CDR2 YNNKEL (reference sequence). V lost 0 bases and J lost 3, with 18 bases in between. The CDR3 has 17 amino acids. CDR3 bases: TGTGCCAGCAGCCAAGATCATGAGACAGAGACAGTCTACGAGCAGTACTTC. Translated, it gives CASSQDHETETVYEQYF.

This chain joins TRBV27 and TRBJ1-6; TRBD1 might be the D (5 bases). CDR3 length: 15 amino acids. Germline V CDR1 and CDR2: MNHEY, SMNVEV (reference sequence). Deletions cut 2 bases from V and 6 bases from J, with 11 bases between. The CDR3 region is CASSLSGHLNSPLHF. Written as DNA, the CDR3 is TGTGCCAGCAGTTTAAGCGGACACCTTAATTCACCCCTCCACTTT.

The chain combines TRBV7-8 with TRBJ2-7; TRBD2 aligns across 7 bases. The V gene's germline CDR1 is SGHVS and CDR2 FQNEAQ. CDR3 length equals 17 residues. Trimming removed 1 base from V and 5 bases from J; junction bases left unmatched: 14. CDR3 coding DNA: TGTGCCAGCAGCTTAGTGGCTAGTCGCGGGAGTATCCACGAGCAGTACTTC. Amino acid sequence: CASSLVASRGSIHEQYF.

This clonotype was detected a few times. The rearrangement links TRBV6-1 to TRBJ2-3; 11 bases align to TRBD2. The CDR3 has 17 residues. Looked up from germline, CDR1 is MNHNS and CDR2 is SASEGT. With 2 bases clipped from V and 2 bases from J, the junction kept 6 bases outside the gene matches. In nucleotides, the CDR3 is TGTGCCAGCAGTGAACGACCTAGCGGGGGGTTCACAGATACGCAGTATTTT. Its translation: CASSERPSGGFTDTQYF.

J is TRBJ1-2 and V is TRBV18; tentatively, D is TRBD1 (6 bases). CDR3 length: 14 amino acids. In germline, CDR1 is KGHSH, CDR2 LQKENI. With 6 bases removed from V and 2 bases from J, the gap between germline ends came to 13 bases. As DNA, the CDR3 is TGTGCCAGCTCCACCAGTGGACAGAACTATGGCTACACCTTC. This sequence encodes CASSTSGQNYGYTF.

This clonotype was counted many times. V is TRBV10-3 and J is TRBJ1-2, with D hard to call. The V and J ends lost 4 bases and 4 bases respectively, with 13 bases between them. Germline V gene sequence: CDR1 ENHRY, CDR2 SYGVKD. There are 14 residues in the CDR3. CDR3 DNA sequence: TGTGCCATCAGTGCCTTGGATTTGGCCTATGGCTACACCTTC. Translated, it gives CAISALDLAYGYTF.

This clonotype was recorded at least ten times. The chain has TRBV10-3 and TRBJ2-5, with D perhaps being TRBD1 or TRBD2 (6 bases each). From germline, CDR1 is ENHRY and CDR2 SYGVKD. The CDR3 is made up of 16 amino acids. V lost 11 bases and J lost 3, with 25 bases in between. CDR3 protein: CAVGGFRAGDEETQYF. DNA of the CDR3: TGTGCCGTCGGGGGCTTCCGAGCAGGGGATGAAGAGACCCAGTACTTC.

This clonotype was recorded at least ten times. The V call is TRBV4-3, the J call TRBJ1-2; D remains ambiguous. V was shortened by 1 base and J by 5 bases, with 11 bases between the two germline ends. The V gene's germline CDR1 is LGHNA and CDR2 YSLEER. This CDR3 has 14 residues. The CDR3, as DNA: TGCGCCAGCAGCCAAGCGGTGTTGGGTTATGGCTACACCTTC. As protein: CASSQAVLGYGYTF.

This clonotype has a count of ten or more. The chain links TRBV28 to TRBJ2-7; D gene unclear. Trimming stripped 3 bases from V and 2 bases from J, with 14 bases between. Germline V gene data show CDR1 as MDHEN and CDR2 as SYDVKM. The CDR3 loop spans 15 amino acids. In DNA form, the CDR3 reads TGTGCCAGCAGTTTGACCCCTGGGCGGACCTACGAGCAGTACTTC. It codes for CASSLTPGRTYEQYF.

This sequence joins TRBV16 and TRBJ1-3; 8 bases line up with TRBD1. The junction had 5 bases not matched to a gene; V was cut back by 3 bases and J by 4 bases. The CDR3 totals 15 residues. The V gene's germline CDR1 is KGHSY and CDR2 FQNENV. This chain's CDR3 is CASSQRTGNGNTIYF. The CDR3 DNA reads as TGTGCCAGCAGCCAGAGGACAGGGAACGGAAACACCATATATTTT. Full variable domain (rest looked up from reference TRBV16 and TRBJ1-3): GEEVAQTPKHLVRGEGQKAKLYCAPIKGHSYVFWYQQVLKNEFKFLISFQNENVFDETGMPKERFSAKCLPNSPCSLEIQATKLEDSAVYFCASSQRTGNGNTIYFGEGSWLTVV.

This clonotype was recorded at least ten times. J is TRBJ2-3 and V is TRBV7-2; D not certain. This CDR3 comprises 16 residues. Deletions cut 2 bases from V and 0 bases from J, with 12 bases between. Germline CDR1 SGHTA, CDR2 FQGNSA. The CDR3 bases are TGTGCCAGCAGCTTAAACCACGGAGCTAGCACAGATACGCAGTATTTT. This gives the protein CASSLNHGASTDTQYF.

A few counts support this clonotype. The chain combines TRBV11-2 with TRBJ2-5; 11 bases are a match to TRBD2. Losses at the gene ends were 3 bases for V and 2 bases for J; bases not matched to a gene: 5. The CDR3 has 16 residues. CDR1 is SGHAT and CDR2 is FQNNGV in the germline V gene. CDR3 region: CASSLPGTSGQETQYF. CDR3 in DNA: TGTGCCAGCAGCTTGCCCGGGACTAGCGGACAAGAGACCCAGTACTTC.

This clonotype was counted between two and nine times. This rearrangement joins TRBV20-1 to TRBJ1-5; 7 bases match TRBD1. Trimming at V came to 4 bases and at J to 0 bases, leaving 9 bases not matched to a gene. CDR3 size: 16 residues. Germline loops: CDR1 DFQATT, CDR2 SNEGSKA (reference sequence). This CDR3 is CSATDTGVYSNQPQHF. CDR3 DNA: TGCAGTGCTACAGACACAGGGGTTTATAGCAATCAGCCCCAGCATTTT.

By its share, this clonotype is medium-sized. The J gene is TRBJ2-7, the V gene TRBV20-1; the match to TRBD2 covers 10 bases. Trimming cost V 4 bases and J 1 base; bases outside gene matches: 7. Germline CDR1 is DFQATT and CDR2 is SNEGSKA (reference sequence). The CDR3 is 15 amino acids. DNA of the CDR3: TGCAGTGCTATTTCTCTAGCGGGAGCTTCCTACGAGCAGTACTTC. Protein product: CSAISLAGASYEQYF.

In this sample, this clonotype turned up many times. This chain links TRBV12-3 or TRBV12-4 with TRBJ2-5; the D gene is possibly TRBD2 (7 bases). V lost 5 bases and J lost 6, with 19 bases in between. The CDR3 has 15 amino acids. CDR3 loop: CASSTPGGAGKTQYF. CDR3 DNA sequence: TGTGCCAGCAGTACCCCGGGGGGCGCTGGAAAGACCCAGTACTTC.

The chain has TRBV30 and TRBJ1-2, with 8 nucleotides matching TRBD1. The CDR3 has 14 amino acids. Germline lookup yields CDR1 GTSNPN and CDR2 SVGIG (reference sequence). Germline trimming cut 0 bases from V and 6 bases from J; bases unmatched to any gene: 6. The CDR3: CAWSVGLTGDGYTF. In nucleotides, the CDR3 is TGTGCCTGGAGTGTAGGATTGACAGGGGATGGCTACACCTTC. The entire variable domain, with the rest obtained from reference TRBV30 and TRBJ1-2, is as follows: SQTIHQWPATLVQPVGSPLSLECTVEGTSNPNLYWYRQAAGRGLQLLFYSVGIGQISSEVPQNLSASRPQDRQFILSSKKLLLSDSGFYLCAWSVGLTGDGYTFGSGTRLTVV.

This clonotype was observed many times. CDR3 sequence reads: CASSGYGENTGELFF. The CDR3 DNA sequence: TGTGCCAGCTCCGGGTACGGTGAGAACACCGGGGAGCTGTTTTTT. The chain is built from TRBV3-1 and TRBJ2-2; the D is unclear. The length of the CDR3 is 15 residues. Per the germline V gene, CDR1 is LGHDT and CDR2 is YNNKEL (reference sequence). With 8 bases removed from V and 1 base from J, the gap between germline ends came to 14 bases.

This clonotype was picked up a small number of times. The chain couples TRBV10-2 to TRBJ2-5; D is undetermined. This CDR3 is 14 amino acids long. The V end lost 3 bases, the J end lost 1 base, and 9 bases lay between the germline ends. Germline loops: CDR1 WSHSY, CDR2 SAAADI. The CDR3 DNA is TGCGCCAGCAGTGATAGGAGCCCCCAAGAGACCCAGTACTTC. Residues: CASSDRSPQETQYF.

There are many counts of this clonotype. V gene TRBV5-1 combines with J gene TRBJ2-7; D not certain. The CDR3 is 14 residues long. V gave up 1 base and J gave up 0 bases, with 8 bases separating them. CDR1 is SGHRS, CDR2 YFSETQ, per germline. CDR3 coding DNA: TGCGCCAGCAGCTTGTTGGATTACTCCTACGAGCAGTACTTC. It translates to CASSLLDYSYEQYF.

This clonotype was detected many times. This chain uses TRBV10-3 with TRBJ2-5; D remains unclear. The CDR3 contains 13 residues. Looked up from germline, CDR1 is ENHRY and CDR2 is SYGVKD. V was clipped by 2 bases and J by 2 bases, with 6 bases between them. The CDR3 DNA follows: TGTGCCATCAGTGAGAACTTTCAAGAGACCCAGTACTTC. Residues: CAISENFQETQYF.

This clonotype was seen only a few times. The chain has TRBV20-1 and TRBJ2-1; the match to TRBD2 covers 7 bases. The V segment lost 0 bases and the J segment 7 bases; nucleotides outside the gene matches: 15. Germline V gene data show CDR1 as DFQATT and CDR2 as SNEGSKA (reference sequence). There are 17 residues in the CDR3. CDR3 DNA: TGCAGTGCTAGAGATCGCTCCACCGGCGGGGGAAAGAATGAGCAGTTCTTC. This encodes CSARDRSTGGGKNEQFF.

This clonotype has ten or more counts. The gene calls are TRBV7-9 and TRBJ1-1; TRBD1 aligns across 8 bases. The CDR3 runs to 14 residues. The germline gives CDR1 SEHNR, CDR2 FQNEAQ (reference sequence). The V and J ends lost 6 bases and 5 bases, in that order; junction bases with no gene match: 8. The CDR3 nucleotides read TGTGCCAGCAGTCCCGACAGGGGAAGAACTGAAGCTTTCTTT. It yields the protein CASSPDRGRTEAFF.